This T cell receptor (beta chain) came from a study of CD8 T cells in ankylosing spondylitis. Whole-study findings and limits: For ankylosing spondylitis blood, a TCR beta motif of 7 to 9 highly homologous variants appeared characteristic. CD8+ by phenotype, disease-linked clones were relatively rare in peripheral blood.

This clonotype was found a few times. Its target is unknown. The CDR3 covers 15 residues. The V and J ends lost 6 bases and 8 bases, in that order; junction bases with no gene match: 10. In germline, CDR1 is MDHEN, CDR2 SYDVKM. Each CDR3 protein is one row after TCRdb ran MiXCR on the 5' RACE reads. The repertoire consists of roughly 230,000 distinct CDR3 sequences, with about a sixth occurring once and the leading ten covering about a third. Specimen: blood, either unsorted or a sorted T cell fraction (not recorded which). The V call is TRBV28, the J call TRBJ1-2; 12 bases agree with TRBD1. The TCR was taken from a male donor with ankylosing spondylitis or in good health (not recorded which). CDR3 sequence: CASRLSGTGGPGYTF. The CDR3, as DNA: TGTGCCAGCAGGCTCTCCGGGACAGGGGGCCCAGGCTACACCTTC.